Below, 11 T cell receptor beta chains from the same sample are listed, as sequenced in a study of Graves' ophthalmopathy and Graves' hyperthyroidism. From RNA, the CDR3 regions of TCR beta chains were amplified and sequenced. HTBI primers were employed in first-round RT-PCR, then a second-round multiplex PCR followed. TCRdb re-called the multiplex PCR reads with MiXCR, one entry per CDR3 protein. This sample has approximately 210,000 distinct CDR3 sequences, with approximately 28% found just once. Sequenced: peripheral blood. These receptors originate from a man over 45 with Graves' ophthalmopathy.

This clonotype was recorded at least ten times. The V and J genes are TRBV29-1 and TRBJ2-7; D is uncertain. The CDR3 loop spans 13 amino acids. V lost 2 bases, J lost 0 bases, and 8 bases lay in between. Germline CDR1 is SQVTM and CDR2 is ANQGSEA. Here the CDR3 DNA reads TGCAGCGTTGAATCGCCTCACTCCTACGAGCAGTACTTC. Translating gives CSVESPHSYEQYF.

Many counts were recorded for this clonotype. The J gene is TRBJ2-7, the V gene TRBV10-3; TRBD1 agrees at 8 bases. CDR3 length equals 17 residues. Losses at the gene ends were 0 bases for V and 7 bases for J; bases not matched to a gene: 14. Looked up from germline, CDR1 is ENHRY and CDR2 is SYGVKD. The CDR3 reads CAISESRTGMLALEQYF. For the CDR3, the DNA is TGTGCCATCAGTGAGTCAAGGACAGGGATGTTGGCCTTAGAGCAGTACTTC.

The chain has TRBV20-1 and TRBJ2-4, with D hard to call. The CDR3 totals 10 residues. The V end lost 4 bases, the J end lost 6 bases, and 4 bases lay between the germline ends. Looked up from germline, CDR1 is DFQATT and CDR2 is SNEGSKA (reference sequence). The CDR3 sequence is CSATRNIQYF. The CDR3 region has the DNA TGCAGTGCTACCCGAAACATTCAGTACTTC.

CDR3 DNA: TGTGCCAGCAGCTTAGGTTACAGGGGTCGCCAGGAGGCTGAAGCTTTCTTT. The encoded protein is CASSLGYRGRQEAEAFF. This chain uses TRBV7-8 with TRBJ1-1, with TRBD1 matching over 7 bases. Trimming cost V 1 base and J 6 bases; bases outside gene matches: 14. Germline V gene lookup returns CDR1 SGHVS and CDR2 FQNEAQ. The CDR3 sequence is 17 residues long. The full variable domain, rest sourced from reference TRBV7-8 and TRBJ1-1, is GAGVSQSPRYKVAKRGQDVALRCDPISGHVSLFWYQQALGQGPEFLTYFQNEAQLDKSGLPSDRFFAERPEGSVSTLKIQRTQQEDSAVYLCASSLGYRGRQEAEAFFGQGTRLTVV.

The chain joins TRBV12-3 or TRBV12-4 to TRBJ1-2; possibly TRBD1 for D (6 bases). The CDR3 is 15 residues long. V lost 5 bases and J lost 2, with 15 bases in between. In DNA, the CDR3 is TGTGCCAGCAGTGCCGCGGACAGCGCCAACTATGGCTACACCTTC. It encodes CASSAADSANYGYTF.

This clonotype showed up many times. The CDR3 DNA sequence: TGTGCCAGCAAAGACAGGGCGGAGACCCAGTACTTC. Its protein product is CASKDRAETQYF. J is TRBJ2-5 and V is TRBV28; 7 nucleotides line up with TRBD1. Germline CDR1 is MDHEN and CDR2 is SYDVKM. J was trimmed by 5 bases and V by 7 bases; bases with no gene match: 4. The CDR3 extends over 12 amino acids. Filled out from reference TRBV28 and TRBJ2-5, the complete variable domain reads DVKVTQSSRYLVKRTGEKVFLECVQDMDHENMFWYRQDPGLGLRLIYFSYDVKMKEKGDIPEGYSVSREKKERFSLILESASTNQTSMYLCASKDRAETQYFGPGTRLLVL.

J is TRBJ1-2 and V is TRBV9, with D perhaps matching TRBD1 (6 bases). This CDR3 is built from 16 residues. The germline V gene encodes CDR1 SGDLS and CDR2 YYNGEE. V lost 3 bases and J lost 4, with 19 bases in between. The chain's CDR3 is CASSGDIRDNPYGYTF. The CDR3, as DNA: TGTGCCAGCAGCGGAGATATACGGGACAATCCCTATGGCTACACCTTC.

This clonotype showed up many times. This CDR3 is CASSLRTSQSYEQYF. As DNA, the CDR3 is TGCGCCAGCAGCTTGAGGACTTCGCAATCCTACGAGCAGTACTTC. The rearrangement joins TRBV5-1 to TRBJ2-7, with D tentatively TRBD2 (5 bases). V was trimmed by 1 base and J by 1 base, leaving 12 bases between them. In germline, CDR1 is SGHRS, CDR2 YFSETQ. The CDR3 is 15 residues long.

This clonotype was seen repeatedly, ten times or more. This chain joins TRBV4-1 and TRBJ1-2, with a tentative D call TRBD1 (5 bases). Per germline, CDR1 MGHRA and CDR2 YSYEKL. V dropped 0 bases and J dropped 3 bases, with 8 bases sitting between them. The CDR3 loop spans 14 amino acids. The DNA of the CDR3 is TGCGCCAGCAGCCAAGAAGGGACGGACTATGGCTACACCTTC. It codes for CASSQEGTDYGYTF.

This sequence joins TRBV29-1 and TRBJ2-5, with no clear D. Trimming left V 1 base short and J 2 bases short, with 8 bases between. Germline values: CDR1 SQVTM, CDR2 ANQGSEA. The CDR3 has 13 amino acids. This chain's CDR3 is CSVEGPDQETQYF. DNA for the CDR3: TGCAGCGTTGAAGGGCCGGATCAAGAGACCCAGTACTTC. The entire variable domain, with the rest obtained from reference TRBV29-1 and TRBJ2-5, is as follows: SAVISQKPSRDICQRGTSLTIQCQVDSQVTMMFWYRQQPGQSLTLIATANQGSEATYESGFVIDKFPISRPNLTFSTLTVSNMSPEDSSIYLCSVEGPDQETQYFGPGTRLLVL.

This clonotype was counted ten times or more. The CDR3 DNA reads TGCAGTGCCAGACAGGTCTCTGGAAACACCATATATTTT. Protein sequence: CSARQVSGNTIYF. The V and J genes are TRBV20-1 and TRBJ1-3; tentative D call: TRBD1 (6 bases). Between the trimmed V and J ends, which lost 6 bases and 0 bases, there was a span of 9 bases. This CDR3 region has 13 residues. Germline V gene sequence: CDR1 DFQATT, CDR2 SNEGSKA (reference sequence).